The 22 T cell receptor beta chains given below trace back to one sample, sequenced in a study of blood T cell repertoires in COVID-19. TCRdb keeps only in-frame clones here, not all; method: immunoSEQ multiplex PCR. The data show some 91,000 clones, around 78% seen once. The sequenced sample was peripheral blood. Receptors originate from a human donor in a cohort sampled during active COVID-19.

The rearrangement joins TRBV7-6 to TRBJ2-7; 8 bases agree with TRBD2. J lost 6 bases, V lost 5 bases, and 12 bases had no gene match. Germline V lookup: CDR1 SGHVS, CDR2 FNYEAQ. The CDR3 has 15 residues. The CDR3 sequence: CASSPGGDAASEQYF. CDR3 bases: TGTGCCAGCAGCCCGGGGGGGGACGCAGCTTCCGAGCAGTACTTC.

This rearrangement joins TRBV15 to TRBJ1-2, with TRBD1 as a possible D gene (6 bases). The CDR3 runs to 15 residues. The germline V and J ends were trimmed by 7 bases and 4 bases, with 19 bases remaining between them. The germline V gene encodes CDR1 LNHNV and CDR2 YYDKDF (reference sequence). The DNA for the CDR3 is TGTGCCACCAACATAGGGCAGGGGTATACCTATGGCTACACCTTC. Protein product: CATNIGQGYTYGYTF.

This chain links TRBV11-2 with TRBJ2-1; 13 positions match TRBD2. Germline CDR1 is SGHAT and CDR2 is FQNNGV. This CDR3 contains 17 residues. The ends lost 5 bases at V and 4 bases at J; junction bases unmatched: 8. The CDR3 here is CASSRLAGGSAYNEQFF. DNA for the CDR3: TGTGCCAGCAGCCGACTAGCGGGAGGCTCGGCTTACAATGAGCAGTTCTTC.

This chain joins TRBV5-1 and TRBJ2-2; tentative D call: TRBD1 (5 bases). Between the trimmed V and J ends, which lost 0 bases and 5 bases, there was a span of 14 bases. Germline values: CDR1 SGHRS, CDR2 YFSETQ. The CDR3 is 16 residues long. CDR3 sequence reads: CASSLEIREVTGELFF. In nucleotides, the CDR3 is TGCGCCAGCAGCTTGGAAATCAGGGAAGTAACCGGGGAGCTGTTTTTT.

The rearrangement uses TRBV19 and TRBJ2-7; D might be TRBD1 (6 bases). From germline, CDR1 is LNHDA and CDR2 SQIVND (reference sequence). Trimming pared 1 base from V and 2 bases from J, leaving 9 bases between. This CDR3 region has 14 residues. The chain's CDR3 is CASSIAQGPYEQYF. The DNA of the CDR3 is TGTGCCAGTAGTATAGCACAGGGACCCTACGAGCAGTACTTC.

V gene TRBV20-1 combines with J gene TRBJ2-7, with 7 bases fitting TRBD2. The CDR3 totals 11 residues. V gave up 6 bases and J gave up 5 bases; unmatched junction bases: 4. Germline CDR1 is DFQATT and CDR2 is SNEGSKA (reference sequence). The CDR3, as DNA: TGCAGTGCGGCCGCGGGGGACGAGCAGTACTTC. Translating gives CSAAAGDEQYF.

CDR3: CSETTGGQETQYF. CDR3 bases: TGCAGCGAGACGACAGGGGGTCAAGAGACCCAGTACTTC. J is TRBJ2-5 and V is TRBV29-1, with 9 positions matching TRBD1. The V segment lost 7 bases and the J segment 2 bases; nucleotides outside the gene matches: 5. Germline V gene sequence: CDR1 SQVTM, CDR2 ANQGSEA. CDR3 length: 13 residues.

The chain combines TRBV28 with TRBJ1-5, with unresolved D. V dropped 2 bases and J dropped 0 bases, with 5 bases sitting between them. Germline V lookup: CDR1 MDHEN, CDR2 SYDVKM. This CDR3 region has 14 residues. The CDR3: CASSLEASNQPQHF. The DNA for the CDR3 is TGTGCCAGCAGTTTAGAGGCTAGCAATCAGCCCCAGCATTTT.

This clone was observed a few times. The rearrangement uses TRBV2 and TRBJ2-5; TRBD2 might be the D (5 bases). CDR3 size: 13 residues. Between the trimmed V and J ends, which lost 9 bases and 0 bases, there was a span of 11 bases. CDR1 is SNHLY and CDR2 is FYNNEI in the germline V gene. DNA of the CDR3: TGTGCCAGGTCATGGGGAGACCAAGAGACCCAGTACTTC. As protein: CARSWGDQETQYF.

This chain uses TRBV6-4 with TRBJ2-5; the D gene is possibly TRBD1 (5 bases). This CDR3 has 13 residues. The germline V gene encodes CDR1 MRHNA and CDR2 SNTAGT. With 8 bases removed from V and 2 bases from J, the gap between germline ends came to 12 bases. The CDR3 spells CASLQGGQETQYF. The CDR3 nucleotides read TGTGCCAGCCTCCAGGGTGGACAAGAGACCCAGTACTTC.

The chain employs TRBV4-3 and TRBJ1-2; D unresolved. The germline V gene has CDR1 LGHNA and CDR2 YSLEER. Trimming took off 3 bases at V and 2 bases at J, with 7 bases between the two ends. There are 13 residues in the CDR3. The DNA of the CDR3 is TGCGCCAGCAGCCACACACAGAACTATGGCTACACCTTC. It encodes CASSHTQNYGYTF.

The V gene is TRBV7-6, the J gene TRBJ1-6; D is uncertain. This CDR3 region has 16 residues. Trimming removed 2 bases from V and 8 bases from J, with 16 bases in between. Germline CDR1 reads SGHVS; CDR2 reads FNYEAQ. CDR3 coding DNA: TGTGCCAGCAGCTTAAATGGGCTGCGTCTCGATTCACCCCTCCACTTT. It encodes CASSLNGLRLDSPLHF.

V and J are TRBV5-4 and TRBJ2-1, with TRBD2 identical over 11 bases. V was pared by 2 bases and J by 5 bases, with 3 bases of the junction left unmatched. This CDR3 is 15 amino acids long. CDR1 and CDR2 from the germline V gene are SGHNT and YYREEE (reference sequence). The CDR3, as DNA: TGTGCCAGCAGCTTTGGGACTAGCGGCAACAATGAGCAGTTCTTC. This translates into CASSFGTSGNNEQFF.

The chain links TRBV7-2 to TRBJ2-5, with 8 nucleotides matching TRBD2. Trimming cost V 2 bases and J 2 bases; bases outside gene matches: 7. This CDR3 contains 16 residues. CDR1 is SGHTA, CDR2 FQGNSA, per germline. CDR3 bases: TGTGCCAGCAGCTTATGGCCTAGCGGGCAACAAGAGACCCAGTACTTC. Protein: CASSLWPSGQQETQYF. The whole variable domain, filled in from reference TRBV7-2 and TRBJ2-5, reads GAGVSQSPSNKVTEKGKDVELRCDPISGHTALYWYRQSLGQGLEFLIYFQGNSAPDKSGLPSDRFSAERTGGSVSTLTIQRTQQEDSAVYLCASSLWPSGQQETQYFGPGTRLLVL.

The V and J genes are TRBV6-6 and TRBJ1-1, with TRBD1 identical over 9 bases. The germline V gene has CDR1 MNHNY and CDR2 SVGAGI (reference sequence). The CDR3 is 13 amino acids. With V trimmed by 4 bases and J by 9 bases, 6 bases remained unmatched. The DNA for the CDR3 is TGTGCCAGCAGTTCCGGGGACAGGGCGAAAGCTTTCTTT. Protein sequence: CASSSGDRAKAFF.

The rearrangement uses TRBV27 and TRBJ2-3, with 8 positions matching TRBD1. This CDR3 has 13 residues. After removal of 5 bases from V and 4 bases from J, the junction contained 2 bases not matched to a gene. Germline V lookup: CDR1 MNHEY, CDR2 SMNVEV (reference sequence). Here the CDR3 reads CASSGQGADTQYF. Written as DNA, the CDR3 is TGTGCCAGCAGTGGACAGGGAGCAGATACGCAGTATTTT.

The V call is TRBV15, the J call TRBJ2-2; the D is unclear. This CDR3 has 17 residues. Germline V gene lookup returns CDR1 LNHNV and CDR2 YYDKDF (reference sequence). Trimming removed 0 bases from V and 0 bases from J, with 11 bases in between. The CDR3 here is CATSRDQWLANTGELFF. The CDR3 DNA sequence: TGTGCCACCAGCAGAGATCAGTGGCTAGCGAACACCGGGGAGCTGTTTTTT.

This clone was observed once. The chain carries TRBV5-6 and TRBJ2-4, with 7 bases fitting TRBD1. CDR3 length: 16 amino acids. V lost 3 bases, J lost 3 bases, and 9 bases stayed unmatched. Germline assignment: CDR1 SGHDT and CDR2 YYEEEE. CDR3 sequence (DNA): TGTGCCAGCAGCTGGGGGACAGTTCTCGTCAAAAACATTCAGTACTTC. This gives the protein CASSWGTVLVKNIQYF.

There are a few counts of this clone. J is TRBJ2-2 and V is TRBV7-3; unclear D gene. Trimming left V 2 bases short and J 6 bases short, with 7 bases between. CDR1 and CDR2 (germline): SGHTA, FQGTGA. The CDR3 is made up of 13 amino acids. The CDR3 sequence is CASSLFPSGELFF. The CDR3 region has the DNA TGTGCCAGCAGCTTATTCCCCTCCGGGGAGCTGTTTTTT.

This chain connects TRBV27 to TRBJ1-6; possibly TRBD1 for D (6 bases). The germline CDR1 and CDR2 sequences are MNHEY and SMNVEV (reference sequence). The CDR3 is made up of 18 amino acids. Trimming left V 7 bases short and J 8 bases short, with 27 bases between. In nucleotides, the CDR3 is TGTGCCAGCAATCCCCTTGGTACAGGGCCGGCGGGGGATTCACCCCTCCACTTT. Protein product: CASNPLGTGPAGDSPLHF.

This clone was recorded only once. This chain uses TRBV11-2 with TRBJ2-1; D may be TRBD2 (6 bases). Germline loops: CDR1 SGHAT, CDR2 FQNNGV. V gave up 5 bases and J gave up 3 bases, with 17 bases separating them. The CDR3 loop spans 16 amino acids. CDR3 sequence: CASSTIRFGGYNEQFF. CDR3 sequence (DNA): TGTGCCAGCAGCACCATCCGATTCGGGGGCTACAATGAGCAGTTCTTC.

The chain uses TRBV15 and TRBJ2-2, with 10 positions matching TRBD1. Trimming cost V 3 bases and J 6 bases; bases outside gene matches: 4. CDR1 LNHNV and CDR2 YYDKDF come from the germline V gene (reference sequence). The CDR3 spans 15 residues. The CDR3 spells CATSRGDRGPGELFF. The CDR3 DNA sequence: TGTGCCACCAGCAGGGGTGACAGGGGGCCCGGGGAGCTGTTTTTT.